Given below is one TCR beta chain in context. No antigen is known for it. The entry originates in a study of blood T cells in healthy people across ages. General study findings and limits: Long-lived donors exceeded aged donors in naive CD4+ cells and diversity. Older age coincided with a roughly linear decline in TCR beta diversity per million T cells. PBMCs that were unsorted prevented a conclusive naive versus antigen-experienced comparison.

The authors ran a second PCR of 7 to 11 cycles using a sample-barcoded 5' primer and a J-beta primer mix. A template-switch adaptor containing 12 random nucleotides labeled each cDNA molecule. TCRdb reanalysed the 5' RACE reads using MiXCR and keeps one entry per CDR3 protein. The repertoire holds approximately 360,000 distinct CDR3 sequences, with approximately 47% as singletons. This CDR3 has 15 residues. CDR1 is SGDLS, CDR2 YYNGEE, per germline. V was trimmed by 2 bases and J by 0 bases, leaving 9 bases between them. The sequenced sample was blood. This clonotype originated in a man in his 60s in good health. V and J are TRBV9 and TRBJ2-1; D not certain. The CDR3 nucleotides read TGTGCCAGCAGCGTCGAGCTAAACTCCTACAATGAGCAGTTCTTC. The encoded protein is CASSVELNSYNEQFF.